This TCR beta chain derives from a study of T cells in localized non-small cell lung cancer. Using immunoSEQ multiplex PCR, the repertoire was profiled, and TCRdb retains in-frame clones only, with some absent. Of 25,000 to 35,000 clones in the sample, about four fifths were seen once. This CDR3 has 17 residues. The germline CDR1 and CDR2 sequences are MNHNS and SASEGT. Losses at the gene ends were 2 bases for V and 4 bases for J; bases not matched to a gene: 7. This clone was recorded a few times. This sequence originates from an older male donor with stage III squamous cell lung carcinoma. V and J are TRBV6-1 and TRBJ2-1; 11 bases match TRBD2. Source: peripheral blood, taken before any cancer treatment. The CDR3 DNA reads TGTGCCAGCAGTGAACTGTCGGGACTAGCGGCTTACAATGAGCAGTTCTTC. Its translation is CASSELSGLAAYNEQFF.